This TCR beta chain emerged from a study of blood T cells in healthy people across ages. The CDR3 covers 14 residues. The V gene's germline CDR1 is SQVTM and CDR2 ANQGSEA. Trimming took off 2 bases at V and 5 bases at J, with 13 bases between the two ends. Through a sample-barcoded 5' primer and a J-beta primer mix, a second PCR was run for roughly 7 to 12 cycles. TCRdb redid the calling of the 5' RACE reads with MiXCR, one entry per CDR3 protein. The table records over a million distinct CDR3 sequences, under 55% of them present only once. This TCR was sampled from a woman aged 55-69 years in good health. Sequencing used blood. V is TRBV29-1 and J is TRBJ2-1; TRBD1 might be the D (5 bases). The CDR3 DNA reads TGCAGCGTTGAAAACAGGCGATTGAACAATGAGCAGTTCTTC. Translated, it gives CSVENRRLNNEQFF.